The T cell receptor (beta chain) under discussion was sequenced for a study of PD-1 blockade in classical Hodgkin lymphoma. Study-wide background: It was nivolumab at 3 mg/kg, given intravenously every 2 weeks, that patients received.

Each patient relapsed following autologous stem cell transplantation, and prior brentuximab vedotin exposure differed. Assay: immunoSEQ multiplex PCR; the TCRdb copy retains only in-frame clones and omits some. The sample includes approximately 99,000 clones, roughly 80% of them seen just once. Looked up from germline, CDR1 is SNHLY and CDR2 is FYNNEI. Trimming pared 4 bases from V and 3 bases from J, leaving 16 bases between. This CDR3 comprises 15 residues. This sequence joins TRBV2 and TRBJ2-7, with D possibly TRBD1 on 6 matching bases. The TCR comes from a human donor with classical Hodgkin lymphoma. The source was peripheral blood mononuclear cells (PBMCs), collected before the second cycle of nivolumab. The CDR3, as DNA: TGTGCCAGCAGTGGGGGGCAGGACATCGTCTACGAGCAGTACTTC. Its translation: CASSGGQDIVYEQYF. The full variable domain, rest sourced from reference TRBV2 and TRBJ2-7, is EPEVTQTPSHQVTQMGQEVILRCVPISNHLYFYWYRQILGQKVEFLVSFYNNEISEKSEIFDDQFSVERPDGSNFTLKIRSTKLEDSAMYFCASSGGQDIVYEQYFGPGTRLTVT.